The 31 T cell receptor beta chains reported below all come from one sample, sequenced in a study of identical twins. Each CDR3 protein gets one entry after TCRdb re-called the 5' RACE reads with MiXCR. Seen here are 400,000 to 550,000 distinct CDR3 sequences, roughly a fifth observed once, and the top ten hold 0.75% to 0.95%. This sample was also put to use in a study of T cells expressing NK-cell markers.

Material for sequencing was CD4+ T cells sorted from blood. The receptors stem from a woman aged 18-29 years in good health.

This clonotype was seen more than once but under ten times. The chain combines TRBV5-1 with TRBJ2-1; D possibly corresponds to TRBD2 (6 bases). Germline V gene data show CDR1 as SGHRS and CDR2 as YFSETQ. The V end was cut by 0 bases, the J end by 5 bases, with 15 bases between. This CDR3 comprises 16 residues. In DNA, the CDR3 is TGCGCCAGCAGCTTGGATACGTATGGAGGGAACAATGAGCAGTTCTTC. Translated: CASSLDTYGGNNEQFF.

This clonotype showed up just a few times. The genes are TRBV20-1 and TRBJ2-7; tentatively, D is TRBD2 (5 bases). CDR3 size: 14 residues. Trimming stripped 1 base from V and 2 bases from J, with 12 bases between. The germline gives CDR1 DFQATT, CDR2 SNEGSKA (reference sequence). The CDR3 DNA reads as TGCAGTGCTAGAGGGCGACTAATCACCTACGAGCAGTACTTC. It translates to CSARGRLITYEQYF.

The genes are TRBV7-9 and TRBJ2-1, with D perhaps TRBD1 or TRBD2 (6 bases each). CDR3 size: 16 residues. Germline CDR1 reads SEHNR; CDR2 reads FQNEAQ (reference sequence). Trimming pared 4 bases from V and 7 bases from J, leaving 20 bases between. The chain's CDR3 is CASSYRAYAGGNEQFF. In DNA, the CDR3 is TGTGCCAGCAGCTACAGGGCTTACGCTGGGGGGAATGAGCAGTTCTTC.

This clonotype appeared a few times. J is TRBJ1-6 and V is TRBV7-9, with D maybe TRBD1 (6 bases). Trimming removed 11 bases at V and 7 bases at J, with 18 bases between. Germline CDR1 SEHNR, CDR2 FQNEAQ (reference sequence). CDR3 size: 14 residues. DNA for the CDR3: TGTGCCGGACGTATAAGAGGGACAAATTCACCCCTCCACTTT. Translation: CAGRIRGTNSPLHF. Complete variable domain (other parts from reference TRBV7-9 and TRBJ1-6): DTGVSQNPRHKITKRGQNVTFRCDPISEHNRLYWYRQTLGQGPEFLTYFQNEAQLEKSRLLSDRFSAERPKGSFSTLEIQRTEQGDSAMYLCAGRIRGTNSPLHFGNGTRLTVT.

In its sample, this clonotype was seen many times. V gene TRBV7-2 combines with J gene TRBJ2-7, with D hard to call. Germline lookup yields CDR1 SGHTA and CDR2 FQGNSA. The CDR3 covers 14 residues. The germline V and J ends were trimmed by 1 base and 4 bases, with 11 bases remaining between them. The CDR3 DNA reads as TGTGCCAGCAGCTTAGGCAGTAGGGTATACGAGCAGTACTTC. Its protein is CASSLGSRVYEQYF.

J is TRBJ2-5 and V is TRBV4-3; D could derive from TRBD1 or TRBD2 (5 bases each). Trimming removed 2 bases from V and 4 bases from J, with 17 bases in between. The CDR3 has 16 amino acids. The germline CDR1 and CDR2 sequences are LGHNA and YSLEER. The CDR3 coding sequence is TGCGCCAGCAGCCAAAGCCCAGCAGGGAGCGGAGAGACCCAGTACTTC. The encoded protein is CASSQSPAGSGETQYF.

This clonotype was recorded only once. The chain carries TRBV7-2 and TRBJ2-7; 8 nucleotides agree with TRBD2. Per germline, CDR1 SGHTA and CDR2 FQGNSA. This CDR3 contains 15 residues. V was clipped by 0 bases and J by 3 bases; unmatched bases: 4. DNA for the CDR3: TGTGCCAGCAGCTTAGCGGCTAGCGGGTACTACGAGCAGTACTTC. Protein sequence: CASSLAASGYYEQYF.

The V call is TRBV18, the J call TRBJ1-5; D uncertain. The CDR3 extends over 12 amino acids. The germline CDR1 and CDR2 sequences are KGHSH and LQKENI. V lost 6 bases, J lost 4 bases, and 7 bases lay in between. CDR3 region: CASSTANQPQHF. As DNA, the CDR3 is TGTGCCAGCTCCACGGCGAATCAGCCCCAGCATTTT.

The chain employs TRBV12-3 or TRBV12-4 and TRBJ2-7; no definite D call. V was pared by 3 bases and J by 6 bases, with 12 bases between. CDR3 length: 13 amino acids. The CDR3 region has the DNA TGTGCCAGCAGTTTTTCGCCCGCGACCGAGCAGTACTTC. It yields the protein CASSFSPATEQYF.

The chain employs TRBV13 and TRBJ1-6; D is perhaps TRBD1 (5 bases). V was pared by 0 bases and J by 10 bases, with 16 bases between. There are 16 residues in the CDR3. Germline CDR1 reads PRHDT; CDR2 reads FYEKMQ (reference sequence). The CDR3 region is CASSLGYGVGDSPLHF. The CDR3, as DNA: TGTGCCAGCAGCTTAGGCTACGGGGTGGGGGACTCACCCCTCCACTTT.

The chain has TRBV20-1 and TRBJ2-1; 8 bases line up with TRBD2. Per germline, CDR1 DFQATT and CDR2 SNEGSKA (reference sequence). V was pared by 5 bases and J by 4 bases, with 7 bases of the junction left unmatched. The CDR3 is made up of 14 amino acids. The CDR3 DNA is TGCAGTGCTCCAAATAGCGGGAAGTACAATGAGCAGTTCTTC. Protein sequence: CSAPNSGKYNEQFF.

The V and J genes are TRBV5-1 and TRBJ2-1; D unresolved. CDR1 SGHRS and CDR2 YFSETQ come from the germline V gene. This CDR3 is 16 amino acids long. Trimming pared 0 bases from V and 1 base from J, leaving 11 bases between. The CDR3 is CASSLAWGTSYNEQFF. DNA for the CDR3: TGCGCCAGCAGCTTGGCCTGGGGAACTTCCTACAATGAGCAGTTCTTC.

The chain is built from TRBV18 and TRBJ2-3, with 10 bases fitting TRBD1. V lost 6 bases and J lost 6; bases outside the gene matches: 9. CDR1 is KGHSH and CDR2 is LQKENI in the germline V gene. The CDR3 covers 15 residues. Written as DNA, the CDR3 is TGTGCCAGCTCCAGAGCCGACAGGGGGCCGGATACGCAGTATTTT. Translated, it gives CASSRADRGPDTQYF.

The chain carries TRBV7-9 and TRBJ1-1, with D unclear. Germline lookup yields CDR1 SEHNR and CDR2 FQNEAQ (reference sequence). With 0 bases removed from V and 6 bases from J, the gap between germline ends came to 2 bases. The CDR3 contains 11 residues. CDR3 amino acids: CASSLASEAFF. The DNA for the CDR3 is TGTGCCAGCAGCTTAGCGTCTGAAGCTTTCTTT.

This clonotype was picked up many times. V usage is TRBV20-1 and J usage is TRBJ2-3; 10 nucleotides line up with TRBD2. Per germline, CDR1 DFQATT and CDR2 SNEGSKA (reference sequence). Germline trimming cut 5 bases from V and 7 bases from J; bases unmatched to any gene: 9. The CDR3 is 14 amino acids. CDR3 protein: CSAVAAGGPNTQYF. DNA of the CDR3: TGCAGTGCTGTCGCAGCGGGGGGGCCAAATACGCAGTATTTT.

CDR3 region: CATSDSPDRGETQYF. The CDR3 nucleotides read TGTGCCACCAGTGATAGCCCCGACAGGGGGGAGACCCAGTACTTC. The chain has TRBV24-1 and TRBJ2-5; TRBD1 matches at 9 bases. The J segment lost 5 bases and the V segment lost 3 bases, leaving 6 bases of the junction unmatched. This CDR3 spans 15 amino acids. The germline gives CDR1 KGHDR, CDR2 SFDVKD.

The chain links TRBV20-1 to TRBJ2-5; 10 bases fit TRBD1. V lost 6 bases to trimming and J lost 5 bases; unmatched junction nucleotides: 27. The CDR3 spans 20 residues. Germline V gives CDR1 DFQATT, CDR2 SNEGSKA (reference sequence). CDR3 nucleotides: TGCAGTGCAACGGCCCCCGGGACAGGGGAACCGCGGCGGCCGATGGAGACCCAGTACTTC. This sequence encodes CSATAPGTGEPRRPMETQYF.

The rearrangement links TRBV6-5 to TRBJ2-2; D unclear. The CDR3 contains 16 residues. The V end lost 0 bases, the J end lost 0 bases, and 8 bases lay between the germline ends. Germline V lookup: CDR1 MNHEY, CDR2 SVGAGI. CDR3 protein: CASSYSFYANTGELFF. In DNA, the CDR3 is TGTGCCAGCAGTTACTCGTTTTACGCGAACACCGGGGAGCTGTTTTTT.

This clonotype was seen at least ten times. V usage is TRBV20-1 and J usage is TRBJ2-7; 9 bases align to TRBD2. The CDR3 contains 14 residues. V dropped 1 base and J dropped 4; count of bases not matched to a gene: 5. CDR1 and CDR2 (germline): DFQATT, SNEGSKA (reference sequence). In DNA form, the CDR3 reads TGCAGTGCTAGAGCCCCTAGCGGGAATTACGAGCAGTACTTC. Translated: CSARAPSGNYEQYF.

This clonotype was counted a few times. The V call is TRBV5-1, the J call TRBJ2-1, with TRBD2 matching 12 bases. The CDR3 contains 18 residues. CDR1 is SGHRS and CDR2 is YFSETQ in the germline V gene. V lost 0 bases, J lost 4 bases, and 8 bases stayed unmatched. The CDR3 nucleotides are TGCGCCAGCAGCTTGGCCCGGCTAGCGGGAGGGCAATACAATGAGCAGTTCTTC. This translates into CASSLARLAGGQYNEQFF.

J is TRBJ2-7 and V is TRBV29-1, with unresolved D. Trimming cost V 4 bases and J 4 bases, with 14 bases left between them. The CDR3 spans 13 residues. CDR1 is SQVTM and CDR2 is ANQGSEA in the germline V gene. This CDR3 reads CSVAIGMMYEQYF. Written as DNA, the CDR3 is TGCAGCGTTGCGATAGGGATGATGTACGAGCAGTACTTC.

V gene TRBV6-1 combines with J gene TRBJ2-1; TRBD1 matches at 12 bases. The length of the CDR3 is 15 residues. Germline V gives CDR1 MNHNS, CDR2 SASEGT. Unmatched junction bases numbered 6, after V lost 6 bases and J lost 6 bases. The CDR3 sequence is CASRTGTGGGNEQFF. In nucleotides, the CDR3 is TGTGCCAGCAGGACGGGGACAGGGGGCGGCAATGAGCAGTTCTTC.

The chain is built from TRBV20-1 and TRBJ2-1, with TRBD2 matching 14 bases. CDR1 and CDR2 (germline): DFQATT, SNEGSKA (reference sequence). The junction had 1 base not matched to a gene; V was cut back by 5 bases and J by 7 bases. CDR3 length: 13 amino acids. CDR3 in amino acids: CSAGTSGSNEQFF. In DNA form, the CDR3 reads TGCAGTGCTGGGACTAGCGGGAGTAATGAGCAGTTCTTC.

This chain connects TRBV3-1 to TRBJ2-7; D is possibly TRBD1 or TRBD2 (6 bases each). Germline CDR1 and CDR2: LGHDT and YNNKEL (reference sequence). The CDR3 contains 14 residues. V lost 0 bases and J 2 bases, leaving 8 bases between the germline ends. CDR3 protein: CASSQDGGPYEQYF. In DNA, the CDR3 is TGTGCCAGCAGCCAAGACGGGGGCCCCTACGAGCAGTACTTC.

This clonotype appeared a few times. The gene calls are TRBV10-1 and TRBJ2-1; perhaps TRBD2 as D (5 bases). Germline V gene sequence: CDR1 WNHNN, CDR2 SYGVQD (reference sequence). V lost 3 bases, J lost 4 bases, and 13 bases lay in between. The CDR3 loop spans 15 amino acids. The CDR3 sequence: CASSDRVASYNEQFF. The CDR3 DNA sequence: TGCGCCAGCAGTGATAGGGTAGCGAGTTACAATGAGCAGTTCTTC.

This clonotype showed up just a few times. This sequence joins TRBV18 and TRBJ2-1; the D is unclear. Trimming left V 0 bases short and J 8 bases short, with 8 bases between. Germline V gives CDR1 KGHSH, CDR2 LQKENI. The CDR3 totals 13 residues. The CDR3 here is CASSPPGVDEQFF. The CDR3 coding sequence is TGTGCCAGCTCACCACCGGGCGTAGATGAGCAGTTCTTC. The entire variable domain, with the rest obtained from reference TRBV18 and TRBJ2-1, is as follows: NAGVMQNPRHLVRRRGQEARLRCSPMKGHSHVYWYRQLPEEGLKFMVYLQKENIIDESGMPKERFSAEFPKEGPSILRIQQVVRGDSAAYFCASSPPGVDEQFFGPGTRLTVL.

There are a few counts of this clonotype. The chain has TRBV29-1 and TRBJ2-2, with 7 bases aligning to TRBD1. CDR3 length: 13 residues. CDR1 SQVTM and CDR2 ANQGSEA come from the germline V gene. Written as DNA, the CDR3 is TGCATCGTACAGGGGTCTGGCACCGGGGAGCTGTTTTTT. Translating gives CIVQGSGTGELFF.

This chain links TRBV15 with TRBJ1-2, with D unclear. Germline V CDR1 and CDR2: LNHNV, YYDKDF (reference sequence). Trimming removed 3 bases at V and 5 bases at J, with 10 bases between. This CDR3 has 13 residues. DNA for the CDR3: TGTGCCACCAGCAGTCGGCCCTTGTATGGCTACACCTTC. Amino acids: CATSSRPLYGYTF.

V and J are TRBV20-1 and TRBJ2-1; D possibly corresponds to TRBD1 (6 bases). Germline assignment: CDR1 DFQATT and CDR2 SNEGSKA (reference sequence). Trimming pared 1 base from V and 9 bases from J, leaving 19 bases between. The CDR3 extends over 15 amino acids. The DNA for the CDR3 is TGCAGTGCTAGAGTAGCCGGACAGTTGTTAGCTGAGCAGTTCTTC. Translating gives CSARVAGQLLAEQFF.

This clonotype has at least ten counts. V usage is TRBV12-3 or TRBV12-4 and J usage is TRBJ1-4, with TRBD1 as a possible D gene (6 bases). The CDR3 is made up of 14 amino acids. V lost 3 bases and J 8 bases, leaving 13 bases between the germline ends. The CDR3 sequence is CASSLSGADEKLFF. As DNA, the CDR3 is TGTGCCAGCAGTTTGTCGGGGGCCGACGAAAAACTGTTTTTT.

The V call is TRBV6-1, the J call TRBJ1-1; D is possibly TRBD1 (6 bases). The CDR3 has 13 amino acids. Trimming took 8 bases from V and 5 from J, leaving 15 bases between them. CDR1 MNHNS and CDR2 SASEGT come from the germline V gene. The CDR3 spells CASGHREGTEAFF. The CDR3 DNA reads TGTGCCAGCGGACACAGGGAGGGTACTGAAGCTTTCTTT.